Listed below are T cell receptor beta chains from one sample, sequenced in a study of blood T cell repertoires in COVID-19. Generated by immunoSEQ multiplex PCR, the TCRdb table keeps only in-frame clones and is missing some. This table has roughly 240,000 clones, 83% appearing once. Material: peripheral blood. These receptors were obtained from a man aged 55 to 70 who had recovered from COVID-19. CDR3s include the opening cysteine and the closing phenylalanine or tryptophan. Fields, in order: CDR3 protein, J gene, V gene.

CDR3aa: CASSDWGDRHEQYF; j_gene: TRBJ2-7; v_gene: TRBV25-1
CDR3aa: CASSQFTSGRADTQYF; j_gene: TRBJ2-3; v_gene: TRBV13
CDR3aa: CASSFPPAGYGYTF; j_gene: TRBJ1-2; v_gene: TRBV28
CDR3aa: CASSSGLAGSYRELFF; j_gene: TRBJ2-2; v_gene: TRBV5-1
CDR3aa: CASRGANEQFF; j_gene: TRBJ2-1; v_gene: TRBV3-1/TRBV3-2
CDR3aa: CASSPRLAGSHRELFF; j_gene: TRBJ2-2; v_gene: TRBV3-1/TRBV3-2
CDR3aa: CASSTLTGAGGGELFF; j_gene: TRBJ2-2; v_gene: TRBV9
CDR3aa: CAWTPDRGQITDTQYF; j_gene: TRBJ2-3; v_gene: TRBV30
CDR3aa: CASSGVSGSDEQFF; j_gene: TRBJ2-1; v_gene: TRBV25-1
CDR3aa: CASTPGTSGSYEQYF; j_gene: TRBJ2-7; v_gene: TRBV19
CDR3aa: CASSYRSEPGSCFF; j_gene: TRBJ2-2; v_gene: TRBV5-7
CDR3aa: CASNRDSKEKLFF; j_gene: TRBJ1-4; v_gene: TRBV2
CDR3aa: CASILTGSTTEAFF; j_gene: TRBJ1-1; v_gene: TRBV5-6
CDR3aa: CAWSRTGYTEAFF; j_gene: TRBJ1-1; v_gene: TRBV30
CDR3aa: CASSSKRTSGGLTDTQYF; j_gene: TRBJ2-3; v_gene: TRBV5-8
CDR3aa: CASSERAGRAGTGELFF; j_gene: TRBJ2-2; v_gene: TRBV6-1
CDR3aa: CASRTTGQLYEQYF; j_gene: TRBJ2-7; v_gene: TRBV6-5
CDR3aa: CAWSHSTGWNTEAFF; j_gene: TRBJ1-1; v_gene: TRBV30
CDR3aa: CASSKRTGHYGYTF; j_gene: TRBJ1-2; v_gene: TRBV21-1
CDR3aa: CASCITGGVNTEAFF; j_gene: TRBJ1-1; v_gene: TRBV19
CDR3aa: CASSLAPQGKEHF; j_gene: TRBJ1-5; v_gene: TRBV7-2
CDR3aa: CASSFGRRENTGELFF; j_gene: TRBJ2-2; v_gene: TRBV5-4
CDR3aa: CASRRDRYNEQFF; j_gene: TRBJ2-1; v_gene: TRBV2
CDR3aa: CASSVAGAYNEQFF; j_gene: TRBJ2-1; v_gene: TRBV19
CDR3aa: CASSLGQGVQPQHF; j_gene: TRBJ1-5; v_gene: TRBV7-9
CDR3aa: CASSVSGIGQPQHF; j_gene: TRBJ1-5; v_gene: TRBV19
CDR3aa: CAISQGDSNQPQHF; j_gene: TRBJ1-5; v_gene: TRBV10-3
CDR3aa: CASSPGTLSTDTQYF; j_gene: TRBJ2-3; v_gene: TRBV5-5
CDR3aa: CASKILAQETQYF; j_gene: TRBJ2-5; v_gene: TRBV12-3/TRBV12-4
CDR3aa: CASSPLNGVGNTIYF; j_gene: TRBJ1-3; v_gene: TRBV9
CDR3aa: CASSPGDSSYEQYF; j_gene: TRBJ2-7; v_gene: TRBV5-1
CDR3aa: CASSPRDRGRGEQYF; j_gene: TRBJ2-7; v_gene: TRBV18
CDR3aa: CASSRRGGGGRPTDTQYF; j_gene: TRBJ2-3; v_gene: TRBV11-2
CDR3aa: CAWSVLFRLAGGPDTGELFF; j_gene: TRBJ2-2; v_gene: TRBV30
CDR3aa: CASSLRQNTGELFF; j_gene: TRBJ2-2; v_gene: TRBV7-2
CDR3aa: CASSYPPGGGQETQYF; j_gene: TRBJ2-5; v_gene: TRBV5-4
CDR3aa: CSVDRQGGRVEQFF; j_gene: TRBJ2-1; v_gene: TRBV29-1
CDR3aa: CASSSRTGSGQPQHF; j_gene: TRBJ1-5; v_gene: TRBV5-6
CDR3aa: CASSPANEQFF; j_gene: TRBJ2-1; v_gene: TRBV18
CDR3aa: CASSQRQGAETEAFF; j_gene: TRBJ1-1; v_gene: TRBV4-1
CDR3aa: CASSLREGLTDTQYF; j_gene: TRBJ2-3; v_gene: TRBV27
CDR3aa: CASSKKARGLVNTEAFF; j_gene: TRBJ1-1; v_gene: TRBV3-1/TRBV3-2
CDR3aa: CASSLTGLANYGYTF; j_gene: TRBJ1-2; v_gene: TRBV5-1
CDR3aa: CASSDPASSTGKAFF; j_gene: TRBJ1-1; v_gene: TRBV6-4
CDR3aa: CASSVDPLGLAGSLETQYF; j_gene: TRBJ2-5; v_gene: TRBV9
CDR3aa: CASSLGLAREQYF; j_gene: TRBJ2-7; v_gene: TRBV3-1/TRBV3-2